This T cell receptor beta chain comes out of a study of human T cells and chemical hapten exposure. Time point meaning: patch test 2, 6 weeks after DPC sensitization. Treatment specified: therapeutic diphenylcyclopropenone sensitization with weekly scalp DPC. This clonotype occurred many times. The CDR3 contains 16 residues. V lost 0 bases and J lost 0, with 10 bases in between. CDR1 is SGDLS and CDR2 is YYNGEE in the germline V gene. MiXCR, run by TCRdb on the RACE reads, gives a single entry per CDR3 protein. The sample gives over 130,000 distinct CDR3 sequences, 12% of which show up once; less than 1.5% is in the top ten.

The V and J genes are TRBV9 and TRBJ1-3; D remains unclear. Sequencing used whole blood, obtained in connection with sensitization to the hapten diphenylcyclopropenone (DPC). The sequence was obtained from a woman aged 45 to 65 with alopecia areata. Some clones in this sample may be carry-over from other donors' samples. The DNA of the CDR3 is TGTGCCAGCAGCGTAGCCCTCGGACCCTCTGGAAACACCATATATTTT. Its translation: CASSVALGPSGNTIYF.